These 17 T cell receptor beta chains were sequenced from one sample in a study of shared clonotypes between healthy human individuals. Data came from immunoSEQ multiplex PCR; TCRdb stores just in-frame clones and leaves some out. There are roughly 2 million clones in the sample; about 94% occur only once, and roughly 1% lies in the top ten. CD8 cells classed as naive were CD45RO-negative and positively selected for CCR7, excluding terminally differentiated effector memory CD45RA+ cells. Sequenced: naive CD8+ T cells sorted from blood. These receptors all stem from a man aged 18 to 30 in good health.

The gene calls are TRBV5-1 and TRBJ2-3; D is undetermined. Per the germline V gene, CDR1 is SGHRS and CDR2 is YFSETQ. The V and J ends lost 6 bases and 2 bases respectively, with 13 bases between them. This CDR3 spans 14 amino acids. The CDR3 loop is CASTHSTNTDTQYF. CDR3 nucleotide sequence: TGCGCCAGCACCCATTCAACTAACACAGATACGCAGTATTTT.

V usage is TRBV15 and J usage is TRBJ2-7; D remains unclear. The CDR3 length is 15 residues. Germline V gene lookup returns CDR1 LNHNV and CDR2 YYDKDF (reference sequence). V lost 0 bases and J 1 base, leaving 10 bases between the germline ends. The CDR3 loop reads CATSRERTVSYEQYF. The DNA for the CDR3 is TGTGCCACCAGCAGAGAGAGGACGGTATCCTACGAGCAGTACTTC.

This chain joins TRBV27 and TRBJ1-1; D is unresolved. The CDR3 totals 14 residues. Trimming took off 0 bases at V and 6 bases at J, with 11 bases between the two ends. Germline CDR1 and CDR2: MNHEY and SMNVEV (reference sequence). In DNA form, the CDR3 reads TGTGCCAGCAGTTTATCGCCAGTTGCTGCTGAAGCTTTCTTT. Translating it yields CASSLSPVAAEAFF.

This chain joins TRBV7-9 and TRBJ2-7; 11 nucleotides line up with TRBD2. Germline CDR1 and CDR2: SEHNR and FQNEAQ (reference sequence). The CDR3 totals 17 residues. V shed 2 bases, J shed 0 bases, and the junction held 6 bases outside the gene matches. CDR3 sequence reads: CASSLSSGGINSYEQYF. In nucleotides, the CDR3 is TGTGCCAGCAGCTTATCTAGCGGGGGGATCAACTCCTACGAGCAGTACTTC.

V usage is TRBV27 and J usage is TRBJ1-2; 10 positions agree with TRBD1. The CDR3 runs to 15 residues. Per the germline V gene, CDR1 is MNHEY and CDR2 is SMNVEV (reference sequence). Germline trimming cut 6 bases from V and 4 bases from J; bases unmatched to any gene: 8. The CDR3 DNA reads TGTGCCAGCAGACAGACAGGGGGCAATCTCTATGGCTACACCTTC. Protein: CASRQTGGNLYGYTF.

The chain has TRBV5-1 and TRBJ2-7; D assignment may be TRBD1 or TRBD2 (5 bases each). Looked up from germline, CDR1 is SGHRS and CDR2 is YFSETQ. The CDR3 contains 14 residues. V gave up 1 base and J gave up 0 bases, with 8 bases separating them. CDR3 protein: CASSLLGPSYEQYF. In DNA form, the CDR3 reads TGCGCCAGCAGCTTGTTGGGACCCTCCTACGAGCAGTACTTC.

V is TRBV27 and J is TRBJ2-7, with a tentative D call TRBD2 (5 bases). CDR1 MNHEY and CDR2 SMNVEV come from the germline V gene (reference sequence). V lost 8 bases and J 5 bases, leaving 13 bases between the germline ends. This CDR3 is 12 amino acids long. The CDR3 reads CASSPGSHEQYF. The CDR3 bases are TGTGCCAGCTCCCCGGGGAGTCACGAGCAGTACTTC.

J is TRBJ2-5 and V is TRBV7-9; TRBD1 aligns across 7 bases. Germline values: CDR1 SEHNR, CDR2 FQNEAQ (reference sequence). The trim removed 5 bases at V and 7 bases at J, leaving 13 bases unmatched. This CDR3 has 15 residues. The CDR3 DNA is TGTGCCAGCAGCCCCCGGGACAGCGCCCTGGGGACCCAGTACTTC. Amino acid sequence: CASSPRDSALGTQYF.

This chain joins TRBV27 and TRBJ1-3; D gene uncertain. The V gene's germline CDR1 is MNHEY and CDR2 SMNVEV (reference sequence). V was pared by 2 bases and J by 0 bases, with 5 bases between. This CDR3 is built from 14 residues. As DNA, the CDR3 is TGTGCCAGCAGTTTAGCGCGCTCTGGAAACACCATATATTTT. It translates to CASSLARSGNTIYF.

The rearrangement uses TRBV7-9 and TRBJ1-2; D is possibly TRBD1 (6 bases). Germline CDR1 and CDR2: SEHNR and FQNEAQ (reference sequence). CDR3 length equals 15 residues. V was pared by 5 bases and J by 0 bases, with 13 bases between. This CDR3 is CASSHGTGTNYGYTF. The CDR3 nucleotides read TGTGCCAGCAGCCATGGTACAGGGACTAACTATGGCTACACCTTC.

The chain is built from TRBV27 and TRBJ2-7; 10 positions match TRBD2. This CDR3 has 16 amino acids. Germline V gene sequence: CDR1 MNHEY, CDR2 SMNVEV (reference sequence). With 1 base clipped from V and 0 bases from J, the junction kept 3 bases outside the gene matches. In nucleotides, the CDR3 is TGTGCCAGCAGTTTATTGTGGACTAGCGGCTCCTACGAGCAGTACTTC. As protein: CASSLLWTSGSYEQYF.

The V call is TRBV28, the J call TRBJ2-5; 7 positions match TRBD2. CDR1 MDHEN and CDR2 SYDVKM come from the germline V gene. The CDR3 is 16 residues long. Trimming cost V 3 bases and J 5 bases; bases outside gene matches: 12. The CDR3 reads CASSLGGTDGRETQYF. The CDR3 DNA sequence: TGTGCCAGCAGTTTGGGGGGGACGGATGGTCGGGAGACCCAGTACTTC.

The genes are TRBV30 and TRBJ2-5; TRBD2 matches at 7 bases. CDR3 size: 14 residues. In germline, CDR1 is GTSNPN, CDR2 SVGIG (reference sequence). Trimming removed 3 bases from V and 4 bases from J; junction bases left unmatched: 8. DNA for the CDR3: TGTGCCTGGAGAGGGAGGGGCGGCGGAGAGACCCAGTACTTC. This sequence encodes CAWRGRGGGETQYF.

The genes are TRBV14 and TRBJ2-2; the D is unclear. The CDR3 consists of 15 residues. Looked up from germline, CDR1 is SGHDN and CDR2 is FVKESK. V was shortened by 2 bases and J by 3 bases, with 10 bases between the two germline ends. CDR3 sequence: CASSQWFQDTGELFF. DNA of the CDR3: TGTGCCAGCAGCCAATGGTTCCAAGACACCGGGGAGCTGTTTTTT.

Comment on this clone: The junction does not match germline at one end; this may be a read error. V gene TRBV5-8 combines with J gene TRBJ2-5; either TRBD1 or TRBD2 may fit D (5 bases each). The CDR3 has 15 amino acids. Germline V gene sequence: CDR1 SGHTS, CDR2 YDEGEE. The CDR3 region has the DNA TGTGCCAGCAGCTTGGCCGGGACCAACCAGGAGACCCAGTACTTC. Amino acid sequence: CASSLAGTNQETQYF. The variable domain in full, with the rest retrieved from reference TRBV5-8 and TRBJ2-5, is EAGVTQSPTHLIKTRGQQATLRCSPISGHTSVYWYQQALGLGLQFLLWYDEGEERNRGNFPPRFSGRQFPNYSSELNVNALELEDSALYLCASSLAGTNQETQYFGPGTRLLVL.

The chain recombines TRBV14 with TRBJ2-7; 11 bases map to TRBD2. In germline, CDR1 is SGHDN, CDR2 FVKESK. The CDR3 sequence is 17 residues long. The J segment lost 3 bases and the V segment lost 0 bases, leaving 7 bases of the junction unmatched. The CDR3 DNA reads as TGTGCCAGCAGCCAAGATACGGGCCTAGCGGGAGGCTACGAGCAGTACTTC. Translation: CASSQDTGLAGGYEQYF.

The chain recombines TRBV28 with TRBJ2-7; D is undetermined. The germline V gene encodes CDR1 MDHEN and CDR2 SYDVKM. With 10 bases removed from V and 4 bases from J, the gap between germline ends came to 14 bases. The CDR3 is made up of 12 amino acids. This chain's CDR3 is CAISPEYYEQYF. For the CDR3, the DNA is TGTGCCATCAGCCCTGAATATTACGAGCAGTACTTC.